This T cell receptor beta chain was captured in a study of blood T cell repertoires in COVID-19. The overall study: Acute and convalescent COVID-19 specimens originated in the United States, Italy and Spain.

The V segment lost 5 bases and the J segment 6 bases; nucleotides outside the gene matches: 9. CDR1 SGHTA and CDR2 FQGNSA come from the germline V gene. The CDR3 has 15 residues. TCRdb's copy holds only in-frame clones and misses some; the assay was immunoSEQ multiplex PCR. The sample includes a few hundred thousand clones, just over 85% of them seen just once. Sample: peripheral blood. The chain carries TRBV7-2 and TRBJ1-5, with 8 bases lining up with TRBD1. The sequence came from a man aged 80 or over with acute or convalescent COVID-19. The CDR3 sequence is CASSQGQGRRQPQHF. DNA of the CDR3: TGTGCCAGCAGCCAAGGACAGGGAAGACGTCAGCCCCAGCATTTT.